This entry lists 24 T cell receptor beta chains sequenced from one sample in a study of cytomegalovirus exposure and HLA in healthy donors. Profiled with immunoSEQ multiplex PCR; TCRdb holds only in-frame clones, not every one. The data contain about 73,000 clones, roughly 95% of them singletons. The sample comprised PBMCs. These receptors all come from a man aged 18 to 29 in good health and CMV-seronegative.

This chain uses TRBV27 with TRBJ2-2; D unclear. Germline-derived CDR1 and CDR2 are MNHEY and SMNVEV (reference sequence). The CDR3 is 15 residues long. The V and J ends lost 2 bases and 3 bases respectively, with 10 bases between them. CDR3 in amino acids: CASSLADRYTGELFF. The CDR3 coding sequence is TGTGCCAGCAGTTTAGCCGATCGGTACACCGGGGAGCTGTTTTTT.

This chain uses TRBV30 with TRBJ2-6; 7 bases agree with TRBD1. This CDR3 comprises 15 residues. With V trimmed by 2 bases and J by 0 bases, 1 base remained unmatched. In germline, CDR1 is GTSNPN, CDR2 SVGIG (reference sequence). The CDR3 DNA sequence: TGTGCCTGGAGTACAGGGGTCTCTGGGGCCAACGTCCTGACTTTC. This encodes CAWSTGVSGANVLTF.

The chain links TRBV2 to TRBJ1-5; 7 bases match TRBD1. After removal of 6 bases from V and 3 bases from J, the junction contained 8 bases not matched to a gene. CDR3 length: 15 residues. Germline V gene data show CDR1 as SNHLY and CDR2 as FYNNEI. CDR3 amino acids: CASSPAGTANQPQHF. The CDR3 region has the DNA TGTGCCAGCAGCCCAGCCGGGACAGCCAATCAGCCCCAGCATTTT.

The chain is built from TRBV4-1 and TRBJ2-4, with D perhaps matching TRBD2 (5 bases). The germline V and J ends were trimmed by 1 base and 9 bases, with 13 bases remaining between them. The CDR3 is 14 amino acids. Germline V gene data show CDR1 as MGHRA and CDR2 as YSYEKL. DNA of the CDR3: TGCGCCAGCAGCCAAGTTAACCCCAGCGGCATTCAGTACTTC. It encodes CASSQVNPSGIQYF.

V usage is TRBV20-1 and J usage is TRBJ1-1; D call uncertain. The CDR3 length is 11 residues. V lost 4 bases and J 10 bases, leaving 13 bases between the germline ends. Germline CDR1 and CDR2: DFQATT and SNEGSKA (reference sequence). The CDR3 region is CSANLGVGAFF. The CDR3 DNA is TGCAGTGCTAACCTCGGGGTAGGAGCTTTCTTT.

The chain couples TRBV15 to TRBJ2-7; D remains ambiguous. CDR1 and CDR2 (germline): LNHNV, YYDKDF (reference sequence). The CDR3 totals 13 residues. Trimming pared 1 base from V and 5 bases from J, leaving 9 bases between. The CDR3, as DNA: TGTGCCACCAGCAGAGCATTAGCCGACGAGCAGTACTTC. Amino acid sequence: CATSRALADEQYF.

DNA for the CDR3: TGTGCCAGCAGCCCGAACATTCAGGGGGCGGGGGAAGAGACCCAGTACTTC. Translation gives CASSPNIQGAGEETQYF. The V gene is TRBV7-9, the J gene TRBJ2-5, with D perhaps TRBD1 (8 bases). Germline assignment: CDR1 SEHNR and CDR2 FQNEAQ (reference sequence). This CDR3 has 17 amino acids. V gave up 5 bases and J gave up 3 bases, with 22 bases separating them.

The V and J genes are TRBV7-9 and TRBJ2-7; maybe TRBD1 (6 bases). The CDR3 length is 18 residues. Trimming stripped 1 base from V and 2 bases from J, with 21 bases between. Germline CDR1 is SEHNR and CDR2 is FQNEAQ (reference sequence). Here the CDR3 DNA reads TGTGCCAGCAGCTTAGTGGGGTCTTTGTCAGGGACAACCTACGAGCAGTACTTC. This encodes CASSLVGSLSGTTYEQYF. Full variable domain (missing parts from reference TRBV7-9 and TRBJ2-7): DTGVSQNPRHKITKRGQNVTFRCDPISEHNRLYWYRQTLGQGPEFLTYFQNEAQLEKSRLLSDRFSAERPKGSFSTLEIQRTEQGDSAMYLCASSLVGSLSGTTYEQYFGPGTRLTVT.

The chain is built from TRBV7-2 and TRBJ2-5; the match to TRBD2 covers 7 bases. The junction had 13 bases not matched to a gene; V was cut back by 1 base and J by 5 bases. The CDR3 consists of 17 residues. CDR1 and CDR2 (germline): SGHTA, FQGNSA. CDR3 sequence reads: CASSLGAGVGARETQYF. CDR3 sequence (DNA): TGTGCCAGCAGCTTAGGGGCGGGGGTTGGGGCTCGGGAGACCCAGTACTTC.

V and J are TRBV18 and TRBJ1-1; tentative D call: TRBD1 (5 bases). Trimming took off 8 bases at V and 3 bases at J, with 13 bases between the two ends. This CDR3 region has 13 residues. The germline CDR1 and CDR2 sequences are KGHSH and LQKENI. The CDR3 DNA follows: TGTGCCAGCCAACCCGGGGGGGACACTGAAGCTTTCTTT. Its translation: CASQPGGDTEAFF.

J is TRBJ1-1 and V is TRBV5-4; TRBD1 matches 8 bases. Trimming took 4 bases from V and 6 from J; bases not matched to a gene: 8. The CDR3 is 14 residues long. The germline V gene has CDR1 SGHNT and CDR2 YYREEE (reference sequence). CDR3 DNA: TGTGCCAGCAGCACCCCGGACAGGGCTCCTGAAGCTTTCTTT. Residues: CASSTPDRAPEAFF.

This clone was picked up one time. This chain joins TRBV2 and TRBJ2-5; a weak D match, TRBD1 (6 bases). Between the trimmed V and J ends, which lost 3 bases and 2 bases, there was a span of 10 bases. Germline assignment: CDR1 SNHLY and CDR2 FYNNEI. The CDR3 loop spans 14 amino acids. Here the CDR3 DNA reads TGTGCCAGCAGTGACGCAAGGGGGCAAGAGACCCAGTACTTC. This encodes CASSDARGQETQYF.

The chain carries TRBV27 and TRBJ2-1; 8 bases are shared with TRBD2. The V segment lost 7 bases and the J segment 2 bases; nucleotides outside the gene matches: 7. This CDR3 contains 15 residues. Germline CDR1 is MNHEY and CDR2 is SMNVEV (reference sequence). The DNA of the CDR3 is TGTGCCAGCACTAAGACGGGGGGGGCCTACAATGAGCAGTTCTTC. This translates into CASTKTGGAYNEQFF.

In its sample, this clone was seen a few times. The chain joins TRBV29-1 to TRBJ2-1; 8 nucleotides match TRBD1. The CDR3 loop spans 15 amino acids. Per the germline V gene, CDR1 is SQVTM and CDR2 is ANQGSEA. With 8 bases clipped from V and 3 bases from J, the junction kept 12 bases outside the gene matches. The CDR3 loop is CSIPEGQVDYNEQFF. The CDR3 DNA is TGCAGCATCCCGGAGGGACAGGTTGACTACAATGAGCAGTTCTTC.

The chain combines TRBV28 with TRBJ2-3; D remains ambiguous. The CDR3 loop spans 11 amino acids. V was cut by 7 bases and J by 2 bases, with 4 bases left in between. Germline V gives CDR1 MDHEN, CDR2 SYDVKM. This CDR3 is CASTSTDTQYF. The CDR3 DNA follows: TGTGCCAGCACCTCCACAGATACGCAGTATTTT.

V gene TRBV6-1 combines with J gene TRBJ1-1, with 10 bases matching TRBD1. CDR3 size: 14 residues. CDR1 and CDR2 (germline): MNHNS, SASEGT. V lost 2 bases and J lost 4; bases outside the gene matches: 1. In DNA, the CDR3 is TGTGCCAGCAGTGAAAGGACAGGGGGCACTGAAGCTTTCTTT. Translation gives CASSERTGGTEAFF.

The rearrangement uses TRBV19 and TRBJ1-2; 10 bases are shared with TRBD1. CDR3 length equals 15 residues. Germline assignment: CDR1 LNHDA and CDR2 SQIVND (reference sequence). J gave up 3 bases and V 6 bases, and 7 bases lay outside the gene matches. The CDR3 DNA is TGTGCCAGTAGAGCCGGGACAGGGGAGGACTATGGCTACACCTTC. This codes for CASRAGTGEDYGYTF.

The CDR3 here is CASSLDPDIYGYTF. CDR3 nucleotide sequence: TGTGCCAGCAGCTTAGATCCTGACATCTATGGCTACACCTTC. The chain combines TRBV7-9 with TRBJ1-2; D uncertain. The ends were cut back, 1 base at V and 4 bases at J, with 10 bases in the middle. This CDR3 is 14 amino acids long. The germline gives CDR1 SEHNR, CDR2 FQNEAQ (reference sequence).

The genes are TRBV7-6 and TRBJ2-5; 8 bases map to TRBD1. The CDR3 sequence is 13 residues long. Germline values: CDR1 SGHVS, CDR2 FNYEAQ. V lost 2 bases, J lost 4 bases, and 0 bases stayed unmatched. This chain's CDR3 is CASSLQGAETQYF. CDR3 sequence (DNA): TGTGCCAGCAGCTTACAGGGGGCAGAGACCCAGTACTTC.

This rearrangement joins TRBV4-3 to TRBJ1-3; a possible D gene is TRBD1 (5 bases). This CDR3 is built from 17 residues. Between the trimmed V and J ends, which lost 0 bases and 2 bases, there was a span of 14 bases. Germline V gene lookup returns CDR1 LGHNA and CDR2 YSLEER. The CDR3 DNA reads as TGCGCCAGCAGCCAAGATCTACCCCGGGGGGCTGGAAACACCATATATTTT. Translating it yields CASSQDLPRGAGNTIYF.

The rearrangement links TRBV13 to TRBJ1-2, with 9 bases aligning to TRBD1. Per the germline V gene, CDR1 is PRHDT and CDR2 is FYEKMQ (reference sequence). The CDR3 covers 14 residues. With V trimmed by 5 bases and J by 7 bases, 8 bases remained unmatched. The CDR3 here is CASSPGQGLPGYTF. CDR3 nucleotides: TGTGCCAGCAGCCCGGGACAGGGTTTACCTGGCTACACCTTC. Complete variable domain (other parts from reference TRBV13 and TRBJ1-2): AAGVIQSPRHLIKEKRETATLKCYPIPRHDTVYWYQQGPGQDPQFLISFYEKMQSDKGSIPDRFSAQQFSDYHSELNMSSLELGDSALYFCASSPGQGLPGYTFGSGTRLTVV.

V is TRBV5-4 and J is TRBJ1-1; 8 nucleotides agree with TRBD1. The CDR3 length is 11 residues. J gave up 8 bases and V 7 bases, and 4 bases lay outside the gene matches. The germline V gene encodes CDR1 SGHNT and CDR2 YYREEE (reference sequence). The CDR3 spells CASGRTGEAFF. The CDR3 coding sequence is TGTGCCAGCGGAAGGACAGGGGAAGCTTTCTTT. Filled out from reference TRBV5-4 and TRBJ1-1, the complete variable domain reads ETGVTQSPTHLIKTRGQQVTLRCSSQSGHNTVSWYQQALGQGPQFIFQYYREEENGRGNFPPRFSGLQFPNYSSELNVNALELDDSALYLCASGRTGEAFFGQGTRLTVV.

The chain joins TRBV27 to TRBJ2-1, with D perhaps TRBD2 (6 bases). CDR1 and CDR2 (germline): MNHEY, SMNVEV (reference sequence). V was trimmed by 2 bases and J by 4 bases, leaving 12 bases between them. The CDR3 is 15 amino acids. Here the CDR3 reads CASSLRGDFYNEQFF. As DNA, the CDR3 is TGTGCCAGCAGTTTACGCGGGGACTTTTACAATGAGCAGTTCTTC.

The V gene is TRBV27, the J gene TRBJ2-5, with a possible D match to TRBD2 (5 bases). V lost 0 bases to trimming and J lost 3 bases, with 11 bases between them. Per germline, CDR1 MNHEY and CDR2 SMNVEV (reference sequence). The CDR3 is 15 residues long. As DNA, the CDR3 is TGTGCCAGCAGTTTATCTTCGGGGAGAGAAGAGACCCAGTACTTC. This codes for CASSLSSGREETQYF.